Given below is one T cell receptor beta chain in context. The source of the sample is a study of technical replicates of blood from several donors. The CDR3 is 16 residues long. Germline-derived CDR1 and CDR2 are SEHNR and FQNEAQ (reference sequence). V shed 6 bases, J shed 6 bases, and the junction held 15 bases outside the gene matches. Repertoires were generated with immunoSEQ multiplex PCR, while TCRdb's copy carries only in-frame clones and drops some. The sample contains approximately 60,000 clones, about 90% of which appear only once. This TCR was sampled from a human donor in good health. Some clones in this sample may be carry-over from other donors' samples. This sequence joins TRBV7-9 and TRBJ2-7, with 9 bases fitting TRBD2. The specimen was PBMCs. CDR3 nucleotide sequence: TGTGCCAGCAGTTCTTCCCATAGCGGGAGTTACCGCGAGCAGTACTTC. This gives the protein CASSSSHSGSYREQYF.